Listed below are T cell receptor beta chains from one sample, sequenced in a study of human T cells and chemical hapten exposure. One entry per CDR3 protein results from TCRdb running MiXCR on the RACE reads. The data contain over 75,000 distinct CDR3 sequences, 7% to 8% of them singletons. The source was whole blood, collected in connection with sensitization to the hapten diphenylcyclopropenone (DPC). Receptors were obtained from a woman aged 25 to 39 with alopecia areata. Some clones in this sample may be carry-over from other donors' samples. CDR3s include the opening cysteine and the closing phenylalanine or tryptophan. D genes are given only for firm matches. Part of the rows lack a size; the others show once, few, many or a class for expanded clones.

J: TRBJ1-1
size: few
V: TRBV6-1
D: .
DNA: TGTGCCAGCAGTGAAGATATTGGGGGGTACAACACTGAAGCTTTCTTT
CDR3: CASSEDIGGYNTEAFF

J: TRBJ2-4
size: many
V: TRBV7-9
D: .
DNA: TGTGCCAGCAGCTTAGCGGTGGTCAGGGGAGACATTCAGTACTTC
CDR3: CASSLAVVRGDIQYF

J: TRBJ2-1
size: many
V: TRBV6-2/TRBV6-3
D: .
DNA: TGTGCCAGCAGCCCTACCCTAGCGGAGCAGTTCTTC
CDR3: CASSPTLAEQFF

J: TRBJ2-7
size: many
V: TRBV5-6
D: .
DNA: TGTGCCAGCAGCACCCCAGGAGGCGGTACCTACGAGCAGTACTTC
CDR3: CASSTPGGGTYEQYF

J: TRBJ1-3
size: few
V: TRBV3-1
D: TRBD1
DNA: TGTGCCAGCAGCAAAGCAGGGGGCCCTGGAAACACCATATATTTT
CDR3: CASSKAGGPGNTIYF

J: TRBJ1-1
size: few
V: TRBV10-2
D: .
DNA: TGCGCCAGCAGCGATCCCAGCACTGAAGCTTTCTTT
CDR3: CASSDPSTEAFF

J: TRBJ1-2
size: .
V: TRBV2
D: .
DNA: TGTGCCAGCACAGAATGTACAGGGCCCTATGGCTACACCTTC
CDR3: CASTECTGPYGYTF

J: TRBJ2-2
size: .
V: TRBV18
D: .
DNA: TGTGCCAGCTCACCAGTCTCTAGACAGGCAAACACCGGGGAGCTGTTTTTT
CDR3: CASSPVSRQANTGELFF

J: TRBJ1-2
size: many
V: TRBV7-2
D: .
DNA: TGTGCCAGCAGCTTAGAGTTAGGGAAGAGGGTTGGCTATGGCTACACCTTC
CDR3: CASSLELGKRVGYGYTF

J: TRBJ1-5
size: many
V: TRBV21-1
D: .
DNA: TGTGCCAGCAGCAAAACGGGGACAGGGGATGCTAGCAATCAGCCCCAGCATTTT
CDR3: CASSKTGTGDASNQPQHF

J: TRBJ2-1
size: many
V: TRBV10-3
D: .
DNA: TGTGCCATCAGTGGCTGGACAGGCGGTGGAAACGGGGGCAATGAGCAGTTCTTC
CDR3: CAISGWTGGGNGGNEQFF

J: TRBJ2-1
size: many
V: TRBV4-2
D: .
DNA: TGTGCCAGCAGCGGAGCAGCGCAAAATGAGCAGTTCTTC
CDR3: CASSGAAQNEQFF

J: TRBJ2-1
size: few
V: TRBV4-1
D: TRBD2
DNA: TGCGCCAGCAGCCAAGCCGACGGGGGGGGCCTTTACAATGAGCAGTTCTTC
CDR3: CASSQADGGGLYNEQFF

J: TRBJ1-3
size: many
V: TRBV12-3/TRBV12-4
D: .
DNA: TGTGCCAGCAGTCAACCCAGGGTTCTTGGAGGAAACACCATATATTTT
CDR3: CASSQPRVLGGNTIYF

J: TRBJ1-1
size: many
V: TRBV12-3/TRBV12-4
D: .
DNA: TGTGCCACCTCACTGGGGGTATTGTTTGAAGCTTTCTTT
CDR3: CATSLGVLFEAFF

J: TRBJ1-5
size: few
V: TRBV30
D: .
DNA: TGTGCCTGGAGTGTAGGGGGACCTCCCAGAAATCAGCCCCAGCATTTT
CDR3: CAWSVGGPPRNQPQHF

J: TRBJ2-5
size: few
V: TRBV9
D: TRBD2
DNA: TGTGCCAGCAGCGTAGGCGGGGGGGCCTCTTTGGAGACCCAGTACTTC
CDR3: CASSVGGGASLETQYF

J: TRBJ1-1
size: many
V: TRBV2
D: .
DNA: TGTGCCAGCGGGCCAGGTACAAGAGGGACTGAAGCTTTCTTT
CDR3: CASGPGTRGTEAFF

J: TRBJ1-2
size: .
V: TRBV6-6
D: TRBD1
DNA: TGTGCCAGCAGTTACACACCAGGGGGCGATTACTATGGCTACACCTTC
CDR3: CASSYTPGGDYYGYTF

J: TRBJ1-1
size: .
V: TRBV12-5
D: .
DNA: TGTGCTAGTGGTGGCACGGGGGACTATAGTACTGAAGCTTTCTTT
CDR3: CASGGTGDYSTEAFF

J: TRBJ2-3
size: few
V: TRBV20-1
D: TRBD2
DNA: TGCAGTGCTAGAGTGGGGACTAGCTCAGATACGCAGTATTTT
CDR3: CSARVGTSSDTQYF

J: TRBJ2-1
size: .
V: TRBV20-1
D: TRBD2
DNA: TGCAGTGCTATCCGCGGGGGTAGCGGGGGGGCTGGGTCCTACAATGAGCAGTTCTTC
CDR3: CSAIRGGSGGAGSYNEQFF

J: TRBJ1-2
size: few
V: TRBV27
D: .
DNA: TGTGCCAGCAGTTTCCATGGGGAGGAGTGGAAGGGCTACACCTTC
CDR3: CASSFHGEEWKGYTF

J: TRBJ2-1
size: few
V: TRBV11-2
D: .
DNA: TGTGCCAGCAGCTTGTTGGGGAATGAGCAGTTCTTC
CDR3: CASSLLGNEQFF

J: TRBJ1-1
size: .
V: TRBV20-1
D: TRBD1
DNA: TGCAGTGCTAGACGTTCTGGGGACAGGGGCCGGACTGAAGCTTTCTTT
CDR3: CSARRSGDRGRTEAFF

J: TRBJ1-2
size: many
V: TRBV6-5
D: .
DNA: TGTGCCAGCAGTTATTCTAACTATGGCTACACCTTC
CDR3: CASSYSNYGYTF

J: TRBJ2-7
size: many
V: TRBV10-3
D: TRBD1
DNA: TGTGCCATCAGTGACACGACAGGGATTGAGCAGTACTTC
CDR3: CAISDTTGIEQYF

J: TRBJ1-1
size: few
V: TRBV6-4
D: .
DNA: TGTGCCAGCAGCCGTGGTCGGGGCACTGAAGCTTTCTTT
CDR3: CASSRGRGTEAFF

J: TRBJ1-1
size: .
V: TRBV2
D: .
DNA: TGTGCCAGCAAGAACCAGAGAGGGTGTACTGAAGCTTTCTTT
CDR3: CASKNQRGCTEAFF

J: TRBJ2-3
size: many
V: TRBV6-1
D: .
DNA: TGTGCCAGCAATGTACAGCGGGGCACAGATACGCAGTATTTT
CDR3: CASNVQRGTDTQYF

J: TRBJ2-4
size: many
V: TRBV11-2
D: .
DNA: TGTGCCAGCAGCTTATCACAGAAAAACATTCAGTACTTC
CDR3: CASSLSQKNIQYF

J: TRBJ2-3
size: .
V: TRBV6-5
D: .
DNA: TGTGCCAGCAGTTACTCTGGGGCAGATACGCAGTATTTT
CDR3: CASSYSGADTQYF

J: TRBJ2-1
size: many
V: TRBV29-1
D: TRBD2
DNA: TGCAGCGTTGGACTAGCGGGGGACTATGAGCAGTTCTTC
CDR3: CSVGLAGDYEQFF

J: TRBJ2-1
size: many
V: TRBV29-1
D: .
DNA: TGCAGCGGGAACCGGGACCCAATCGGTGATGAGCAGTTCTTC
CDR3: CSGNRDPIGDEQFF

J: TRBJ1-3
size: few
V: TRBV7-7
D: .
DNA: TGTGCTAGCAGCCCGTCGAGCGGATCAATCCACTCCGGAAACACCATATATTTT
CDR3: CASSPSSGSIHSGNTIYF

J: TRBJ1-5
size: .
V: TRBV7-8
D: .
DNA: .
CDR3: CASSPKGSWAFGNQPQNF

J: TRBJ1-6
size: .
V: TRBV3-1
D: .
DNA: TGTGCCAGCAGCCCGACGGCGCTCAGCTCCTATAATTCACCCCTCCACTTT
CDR3: CASSPTALSSYNSPLHF

J: TRBJ1-2
size: .
V: TRBV2
D: .
DNA: TGTGCCAGCACAGGGACTGCTAACTATGGCTACACCTTC
CDR3: CASTGTANYGYTF

J: TRBJ1-2
size: many
V: TRBV20-1
D: TRBD1
DNA: TGCAGTGCTACACAGGGGACCTATGGCTACACCTTC
CDR3: CSATQGTYGYTF

J: TRBJ1-6
size: many
V: TRBV5-6
D: TRBD1
DNA: TGTGCCAGCAGCTTGGGGATACCGGGACAGGGGGATTCACCCCTCCACTTT
CDR3: CASSLGIPGQGDSPLHF

J: TRBJ2-3
size: many
V: TRBV28
D: TRBD2
DNA: TGTGCCAGCAGAATGACTAGCGGGGGCACAGATACGCAGTATTTT
CDR3: CASRMTSGGTDTQYF

J: TRBJ2-6
size: many
V: TRBV12-3/TRBV12-4
D: TRBD2
DNA: TGTGCCAGCAGTTCTAAAGCGGGGGCCACTGGGGCCAACGTCCTGACTTTC
CDR3: CASSSKAGATGANVLTF

J: TRBJ1-2
size: few
V: TRBV5-1
D: .
DNA: TGCGCCAGCAGACCAGGGGTAGGCTCTAACTATGGCTACACCTTC
CDR3: CASRPGVGSNYGYTF

J: TRBJ1-2
size: .
V: TRBV20-1
D: TRBD1
DNA: TGCAGTGCTCCCAGACAGGGGGCAAACTATGGCTACACCTTC
CDR3: CSAPRQGANYGYTF

J: TRBJ1-5
size: many
V: TRBV12-3/TRBV12-4
D: .
DNA: TGTGCCAGCAGTTTAGGGGGTCACAATCAGCCCCAGCATTTT
CDR3: CASSLGGHNQPQHF

J: TRBJ2-2
size: few
V: TRBV5-1
D: .
DNA: TGCGCCAGCAGCTTGGCGGGGCGGAACACCGGGGAGCTGTTTTTT
CDR3: CASSLAGRNTGELFF

J: TRBJ1-1
size: many
V: TRBV7-8
D: .
DNA: TGTGCCAGCAGCTCAGCTGGCCGGGCAGGGTTCACTGAAGCTTTCTTT
CDR3: CASSSAGRAGFTEAFF

J: TRBJ2-5
size: .
V: TRBV6-5
D: .
DNA: TGTGCCAGCAGTTCACCCGGGGGCTGGGATGAGACCCAGTACTTC
CDR3: CASSSPGGWDETQYF